This T cell receptor beta chain was sequenced during a study of T cell changes during pregnancy in multiple sclerosis. This CDR3 has 10 amino acids. The ends lost 11 bases at V and 5 bases at J; junction bases unmatched: 1. Germline-derived CDR1 and CDR2 are SNHLY and FYNNEI. The protocol was immunoSEQ multiplex PCR, while the TCRdb copy is restricted to in-frame clones and leaves out a portion. The sample yields 25,000 to 35,000 clones, roughly 90% seen once. Sequences were derived from CD4+ T cells from peripheral blood mononuclear cells, sampled in the first trimester of pregnancy. The source is a female donor in good health, enrolled as a control in a pregnancy study. The chain joins TRBV2 to TRBJ2-5; 8 bases line up with TRBD2. The CDR3 here is CASGGETQYF. As DNA, the CDR3 is TGTGCCTCGGGAGGGGAGACCCAGTACTTC.